The present TCR beta chain was sequenced within a study of blood T cell repertoires in COVID-19. Study context: Samples representing acute and convalescent COVID-19 were sourced from the United States, Italy and Spain. PBMCs, B-cell-depleted T cells, or T cells provided the cDNA or gDNA that made up the material.

The J segment lost 3 bases and the V segment lost 2 bases, leaving 5 bases of the junction unmatched. The CDR3 has 15 amino acids. Germline V gene sequence: CDR1 LGHNA, CDR2 YSLEER. The authors' processing: How many nucleated cells were present was estimated from reference gene primer amplification. The table came from immunoSEQ multiplex PCR; TCRdb's copy has only in-frame clones and leaves some out. That table is the source of V, J and clone size, and D and trimming were worked out from the DNA. The data contain 35,000 to 50,000 clones, over 70% of them singletons. This TCR was sampled from a woman aged 35 to 49 with acute or convalescent COVID-19. This sequence joins TRBV4-3 and TRBJ2-3; 7 nucleotides align to TRBD2. Sequencing was carried out using peripheral blood. The CDR3 spells CASSQRGEGTDTQYF. The CDR3 DNA follows: TGCGCCAGCAGCCAAAGAGGGGAGGGAACAGATACGCAGTATTTT.